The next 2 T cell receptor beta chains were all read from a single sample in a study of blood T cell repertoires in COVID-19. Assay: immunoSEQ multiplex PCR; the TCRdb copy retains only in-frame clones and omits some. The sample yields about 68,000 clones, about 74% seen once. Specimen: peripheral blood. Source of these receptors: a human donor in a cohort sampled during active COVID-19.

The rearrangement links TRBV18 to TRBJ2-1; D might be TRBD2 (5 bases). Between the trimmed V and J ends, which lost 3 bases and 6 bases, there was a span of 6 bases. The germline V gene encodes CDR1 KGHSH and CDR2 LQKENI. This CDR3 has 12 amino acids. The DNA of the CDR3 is TGTGCCAGCTCACCGCGGGTCAATGAGCAGTTCTTC. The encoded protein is CASSPRVNEQFF.

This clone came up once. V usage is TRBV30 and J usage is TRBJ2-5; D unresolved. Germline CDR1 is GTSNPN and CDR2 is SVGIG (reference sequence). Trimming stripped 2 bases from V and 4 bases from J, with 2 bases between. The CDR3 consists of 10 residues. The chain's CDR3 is CAWSLETQYF. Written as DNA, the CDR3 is TGTGCCTGGAGTCTAGAGACCCAGTACTTC.